What follows is one T cell receptor beta chain and its context. This clone appeared a few times. Its antigen is still unknown. It has no much larger one-base neighbor in the sample; base qualities were not kept. The CDR3 numbers 13 residues from cysteine through phenylalanine. Just CDR3 DNA is preserved here, 39 bases in frame from base 1. The germline V gene yields SGHDT for CDR1 and YYEEEE for CDR2. The junction shows trimming of 3 bases on V and 8 bases on J, and the gene matches do not reach 5 bases of it. Sample treatment or condition, as interpreted from the label and publication: around 19 received Ad26.COV2.S at low or high dose, single or two shots; 5 received placebo; per-sample allocation not given. For vaccine and placebo recipients, repertoires were sequenced using samples collected on day 63 after the first injection. In Cohort 1b, about 27 adults aged 18-55 years were enrolled at a single site in Boston, USA, between 29 July and 7 August 2020. Ad26.COV2.S consisted of a replication-incompetent adenovirus type 26 vector by which a prefusion-stabilized SARS-CoV-2 spike protein from the original Wuhan strain was expressed.

The data belong to a study of Ad26.COV2.S vaccination and SARS-CoV-2 variants (dated by TCRdb to 2020 to 2022). For context, the study as a whole: Donors in the vaccine arm were drawn from COV1001, a phase I-IIa trial of Ad26.COV2.S in healthy adults that was multicentre, randomized, double-blind and placebo-controlled. Ad26.COV2.S was administered intramuscularly at a dose of 5x10^10 or 1x10^11 viral particles, either as one shot or as two shots given 56 days apart. TCRbeta repertoire sequencing was used to assess the specificity and breadth of SARS-CoV-2-reactive T cell receptors after Ad26.COV2.S vaccination. The TCR-sequenced set comprised approximately 32 samples: approximately 19 Ad26.COV2.S vaccine recipients, 5 placebo recipients and 8 SARS-CoV-2 convalescent individuals. Trial participants were randomized into five groups of five: low-dose or high-dose Ad26.COV2.S given once or twice, or placebo on both occasions. Investigators remained blinded to trial group allocation during experiments and outcome assessment.

The full study reports these points: After vaccination, substantial breadth of spike-specific CD8+ and CD4+ T cell responses was reported. Vaccine and placebo recipients had comparable non-spike TCR breadth, which fits with the vaccine containing only spike. It was noted by the authors that total T cell responses may have been underestimated by the TCR breadth and depth analyses. Higher spike-specific TCR breadth was observed in Ad26.COV2.S recipients than in placebo recipients (P = 0.0014). Comparing responses between vaccine doses or regimens was not something the study was powered to do.

TCRbeta CDR3 regions were sequenced with the immunoSEQ Assay. After extraction, genomic DNA underwent amplification by bias-controlled multiplex PCR, followed by high-throughput sequencing. The study's processing was this. To quantify the absolute abundance of every unique TCRbeta CDR3 region, sequences were collapsed and filtered. T cell fraction was estimated by normalization of TCRbeta template counts to usable DNA, with usable DNA being measured through amplification of reference genes present in all nucleated cells. Repertoire TCRs were annotated as SARS-CoV-2-specific by exact matching of V gene, CDR3 amino acid sequence and J gene to a known reactive TCR set. The reference SARS-CoV-2 TCR set was obtained from MIRA and was filtered for enrichment in COVID-19-positive ImmuneCODE repertoires, whereby public or cross-reactive TCRs were removed. Drawing on the MIRA antigens, annotated TCRs were analysed further at the level of specific ORF or position within ORF. Breadth was defined as annotated unique rearrangements over total unique productive rearrangements; depth was the summed frequency of those rearrangements. Two-sided Wilcoxon rank-sum tests were applied when comparing TCR breadth between groups. TCRdb carries this immuneACCESS record with in-frame sequences only. Its versions omit some clonotypes, under half of them owing to an unresolved V gene in the studies checked, with the rest unexplained. Clone size and the V and J calls come from that table; the DNA yielded D and trimming. This sample lists about 350,000 clones; around 88% were detected once. The ten largest clones take up 5% of the sample.

This receptor chain uses TRBV5-6 and TRBJ1-2, and 9 bases in between align with TRBD1. This sequence originates from a person aged 18-60 years who received the Ad26.COV2.S COVID-19 vaccine or a placebo. The sample consisted of peripheral blood, taken in a trial of Ad26.COV2.S vaccine versus placebo. The sequenced DNA: TGTGCCAGCAGCTGGGGACAGGGAGGCGGCTACACCTTC. It specifies CASSWGQGGGYTF.